Each of the 29 T cell receptor beta chains below was sequenced from the same sample in a study of shared clonotypes between healthy human individuals. The data were produced by immunoSEQ multiplex PCR, yet TCRdb's version contains in-frame clones alone and is incomplete. The sample has about 1.4 million clones, roughly 96% seen once; the top ten hold approximately 1%. The specimen was naive CD4+ T cells sorted from blood. Subset here: CD45RA+ positively selected. The receptors originated from a man in his thirties or forties in good health.

V gene TRBV20-1 combines with J gene TRBJ1-2; D remains unclear. Trimming left V 6 bases short and J 5 bases short, with 10 bases between. The CDR3 length is 11 residues. CDR1 is DFQATT and CDR2 is SNEGSKA in the germline V gene (reference sequence). CDR3 loop: CSAPVGYGYTF. The CDR3, as DNA: TGCAGTGCCCCTGTAGGGTATGGCTACACCTTC.

In its sample, this clone was seen a few times. The germline gene is not matched at one end of the junction; a read error may be the cause. The chain is built from TRBV7-7 and TRBJ2-5; tentatively, D is TRBD2 (6 bases). This CDR3 is built from 14 residues. Germline values: CDR1 SSHAT, CDR2 FNYEAQ (reference sequence). The CDR3 here is CASSTSGVAETQYF. CDR3 bases: TGTGCTAGCAGCACCTCGGGAGTAGCTGAGACCCAGTACTTC.

The DNA of the CDR3 is TGCGCCAGCAGTGCGATGGGGGGCTCGGAGACCCAGTACTTC. This codes for CASSAMGGSETQYF. This rearrangement joins TRBV10-1 to TRBJ2-5; either TRBD1 or TRBD2 may fit D (6 bases each). Trimming removed 4 bases at V and 5 bases at J, with 14 bases between. Germline CDR1 is WNHNN and CDR2 is SYGVQD (reference sequence). The CDR3 has 14 amino acids.

The V call is TRBV9, the J call TRBJ2-1; D might be TRBD1 or TRBD2, each matching 6 bases. CDR3 length: 15 residues. CDR1 and CDR2 (germline): SGDLS, YYNGEE. The ends were cut back, 4 bases at V and 0 bases at J, with 11 bases in the middle. The CDR3 loop is CASSPEGGSYNEQFF. CDR3 in DNA: TGTGCCAGCAGCCCGGAGGGGGGCTCCTACAATGAGCAGTTCTTC.

This chain links TRBV7-2 with TRBJ2-1; 10 nucleotides agree with TRBD1. Germline loops: CDR1 SGHTA, CDR2 FQGNSA. After removal of 5 bases from V and 0 bases from J, the junction contained 7 bases not matched to a gene. This CDR3 is built from 17 residues. CDR3 amino acids: CASSPPGQGSSYNEQFF. The CDR3 DNA reads as TGTGCCAGCAGCCCTCCGGGACAGGGGAGCTCCTACAATGAGCAGTTCTTC. The full variable domain, with the rest looked up from reference TRBV7-2 and TRBJ2-1, is GAGVSQSPSNKVTEKGKDVELRCDPISGHTALYWYRQSLGQGLEFLIYFQGNSAPDKSGLPSDRFSAERTGGSVSTLTIQRTQQEDSAVYLCASSPPGQGSSYNEQFFGPGTRLTVL.

The chain employs TRBV29-1 and TRBJ2-1; no firm D call. The V gene lost 8 bases and the J gene lost 4 bases, with 9 bases spanning the gap. Germline values: CDR1 SQVTM, CDR2 ANQGSEA. The CDR3 is 11 amino acids. For the CDR3, the DNA is TGCAGCATTAAAAGGTACAATGAGCAGTTCTTC. This codes for CSIKRYNEQFF.

The CDR3 region is CASSHGTSGPQYF. In DNA, the CDR3 is TGTGCCAGCAGTCACGGGACTAGCGGTCCACAGTATTTT. V gene TRBV27 combines with J gene TRBJ2-3, with 11 bases matching TRBD2. The CDR3 has 13 residues. Trimming at V came to 5 bases and at J to 12 bases, leaving 7 bases not matched to a gene. The germline gives CDR1 MNHEY, CDR2 SMNVEV (reference sequence).

The rearrangement joins TRBV5-4 to TRBJ2-2; 16 positions agree with TRBD2. CDR3 size: 19 residues. V shed 4 bases, J shed 1 base, and the junction held 7 bases outside the gene matches. Per germline, CDR1 SGHNT and CDR2 YYREEE (reference sequence). CDR3 loop: CASSKGLAGGSGNTGELFF. CDR3 nucleotides: TGTGCCAGCAGCAAGGGACTAGCGGGAGGGAGCGGGAACACCGGGGAGCTGTTTTTT.

V usage is TRBV5-6 and J usage is TRBJ2-7; D might be TRBD1 or TRBD2, each matching 5 bases. Trimming removed 4 bases at V and 0 bases at J, with 11 bases between. The CDR3 totals 14 residues. Germline CDR1 SGHDT, CDR2 YYEEEE. Here the CDR3 DNA reads TGTGCCAGCAGCCGGCCAGGGAGCTCCTACGAGCAGTACTTC. Protein: CASSRPGSSYEQYF.

The V and J genes are TRBV6-1 and TRBJ2-7, with 7 bases matching TRBD1. The junction had 3 bases not matched to a gene; V was cut back by 6 bases and J by 4 bases. The CDR3 runs 12 residues. The germline CDR1 and CDR2 sequences are MNHNS and SASEGT. The CDR3, as DNA: TGTGCCAGCAGGGGGACAGTTTACGAGCAGTACTTC. Its translation is CASRGTVYEQYF.

CDR3 protein: CASGPGLADTQYF. For the CDR3, the DNA is TGTGCCTCGGGACCGGGACTAGCAGATACGCAGTATTTT. V usage is TRBV10-3 and J usage is TRBJ2-3; 8 bases agree with TRBD2. The germline gives CDR1 ENHRY, CDR2 SYGVKD. V dropped 11 bases and J dropped 4; count of bases not matched to a gene: 8. The CDR3 loop spans 13 amino acids.

The rearrangement joins TRBV14 to TRBJ1-3; 8 bases align to TRBD1. Germline assignment: CDR1 SGHDN and CDR2 FVKESK. V trimming: 8 bases; J trimming: 3 bases; junction bases outside the gene matches: 9. The CDR3 length is 15 residues. The CDR3 DNA is TGTGCCAGCGGACCCACAGGGGGAGGTGGAAACACCATATATTTT. This encodes CASGPTGGGGNTIYF.

This chain links TRBV6-6 with TRBJ2-2, with a possible D match to TRBD2 (6 bases). From germline, CDR1 is MNHNY and CDR2 SVGAGI (reference sequence). There are 14 residues in the CDR3. V was clipped by 5 bases and J by 7 bases, with 14 bases between them. CDR3 residues: CASSPTRGNGELFF. CDR3 nucleotide sequence: TGTGCCAGCAGTCCCACTCGGGGGAACGGGGAGCTGTTTTTT.

This clone was recorded a few times. Within the sample, other DNA sequences also encode this same CDR3. The chain recombines TRBV7-2 with TRBJ1-1; tentative D call: TRBD1 (5 bases). V was trimmed by 5 bases and J by 1 base, leaving 8 bases between them. Germline CDR1 is SGHTA and CDR2 is FQGNSA. The CDR3 runs 13 residues. The DNA for the CDR3 is TGTGCCAGCAGCCAGGGTCGGAACACTGAAGCTTTCTTT. Protein sequence: CASSQGRNTEAFF.

The J gene is TRBJ2-7, the V gene TRBV27; D remains ambiguous. V lost 0 bases and J lost 2, with 8 bases in between. The CDR3 length is 14 residues. Germline CDR1 reads MNHEY; CDR2 reads SMNVEV (reference sequence). For the CDR3, the DNA is TGTGCCAGCAGTTTATCGACACGTCCCTACGAGCAGTACTTC. It translates to CASSLSTRPYEQYF.

The chain is built from TRBV7-2 and TRBJ2-7; D is uncertain. Germline CDR1 SGHTA, CDR2 FQGNSA. V was trimmed by 5 bases and J by 0 bases, leaving 11 bases between them. This CDR3 is built from 14 residues. The CDR3 sequence is CASSREQSSYEQYF. CDR3 DNA: TGTGCCAGCAGCCGCGAGCAGAGCTCCTACGAGCAGTACTTC.

The V and J genes are TRBV6-6 and TRBJ2-2, with no clear D. CDR1 and CDR2 (germline): MNHNY, SVGAGI (reference sequence). The V gene lost 7 bases and the J gene lost 2 bases, with 11 bases spanning the gap. The CDR3 is 14 residues long. The CDR3 loop reads CASNRESNTGELFF. The DNA for the CDR3 is TGTGCCAGCAACAGAGAGTCAAACACCGGGGAGCTGTTTTTT.

This clone came up once. The rearrangement joins TRBV5-1 to TRBJ2-7, with TRBD2 matching over 7 bases. The V and J ends lost 0 bases and 2 bases, in that order; junction bases with no gene match: 23. From germline, CDR1 is SGHRS and CDR2 YFSETQ. The CDR3 sequence is 21 residues long. CDR3: CASSLAVLAGLPNSPPYEQYF. The CDR3 nucleotides read TGCGCCAGCAGCTTGGCCGTCTTAGCGGGCCTGCCAAATTCTCCCCCCTACGAGCAGTACTTC. Combining the CDR3 with reference TRBV5-1 and TRBJ2-7 gives the whole variable domain KAGVTQTPRYLIKTRGQQVTLSCSPISGHRSVSWYQQTPGQGLQFLFEYFSETQRNKGNFPGRFSGRQFSNSRSEMNVSTLELGDSALYLCASSLAVLAGLPNSPPYEQYFGPGTRLTVT.

This chain links TRBV7-9 with TRBJ2-3; 7 bases map to TRBD2. This CDR3 has 18 amino acids. Germline lookup yields CDR1 SEHNR and CDR2 FQNEAQ (reference sequence). Trimming at V came to 3 bases and at J to 4 bases, leaving 16 bases not matched to a gene. CDR3 bases: TGTGCCAGCAGCTTTAGGCCGAGGGGCGGGAGAGGCTCAGATACGCAGTATTTT. Its translation is CASSFRPRGGRGSDTQYF.

There are a few counts of this clone. The chain uses TRBV6-5 and TRBJ1-2; D not resolved. From germline, CDR1 is MNHEY and CDR2 SVGAGI. Trimming stripped 5 bases from V and 5 bases from J, with 12 bases between. CDR3 length: 13 amino acids. CDR3 coding DNA: TGTGCCAGCAGTAACCGTGGCCCTTATGGCTACACCTTC. As protein: CASSNRGPYGYTF.

This clone was recorded only once. The chain joins TRBV10-1 to TRBJ2-5, with D perhaps TRBD2 (6 bases). V shed 0 bases and J shed 5 bases, with 19 bases lying between them. Germline loops: CDR1 WNHNN, CDR2 SYGVQD (reference sequence). The CDR3 totals 17 residues. The CDR3 sequence is CASSESLGPGGRETQYF. The DNA for the CDR3 is TGCGCCAGCAGTGAGTCGTTGGGCCCCGGGGGACGGGAGACCCAGTACTTC.

The J gene is TRBJ2-7, the V gene TRBV5-4, with D possibly being TRBD2 (7 bases). V dropped 5 bases and J dropped 1 base, with 22 bases sitting between them. Germline CDR1 and CDR2: SGHNT and YYREEE (reference sequence). This CDR3 spans 17 amino acids. CDR3 nucleotides: TGTGCCAGCAGGAGGAGAGGGGGAGGGCCGCAATCCTACGAGCAGTACTTC. Protein product: CASRRRGGGPQSYEQYF.

V gene TRBV10-3 combines with J gene TRBJ1-2; tentatively, D is TRBD1 (5 bases). The CDR3 is 11 residues long. V dropped 11 bases and J dropped 7 bases, with 14 bases sitting between them. The germline CDR1 and CDR2 sequences are ENHRY and SYGVKD. The CDR3 loop reads CALGREGGYTF. The DNA of the CDR3 is TGTGCCTTGGGCAGGGAGGGTGGCTACACCTTC.

This chain connects TRBV7-2 to TRBJ2-7, with a possible D match to TRBD2 (5 bases). Germline assignment: CDR1 SGHTA and CDR2 FQGNSA. The CDR3 has 14 amino acids. Trimming took 4 bases from V and 0 from J, leaving 10 bases between them. The CDR3 coding sequence is TGTGCCAGCAGCTACGCCGGGAACTCCTACGAGCAGTACTTC. Translating gives CASSYAGNSYEQYF. Full variable domain (missing parts from reference TRBV7-2 and TRBJ2-7): GAGVSQSPSNKVTEKGKDVELRCDPISGHTALYWYRQSLGQGLEFLIYFQGNSAPDKSGLPSDRFSAERTGGSVSTLTIQRTQQEDSAVYLCASSYAGNSYEQYFGPGTRLTVT.

The rearrangement joins TRBV5-4 to TRBJ2-7; TRBD2 aligns across 10 bases. Germline loops: CDR1 SGHNT, CDR2 YYREEE (reference sequence). The V and J ends lost 2 bases and 4 bases, in that order; junction bases with no gene match: 6. The CDR3 consists of 15 residues. The CDR3 bases are TGTGCCAGCAGCTTACCGGGACTAGCGACTTACGAGCAGTACTTC. Translation: CASSLPGLATYEQYF.

A remark on this clone: Other DNA variants within this sample encode the same CDR3. The genes are TRBV6-5 and TRBJ1-3; the D gene is possibly TRBD1 (5 bases). The CDR3 loop spans 15 amino acids. Germline lookup yields CDR1 MNHEY and CDR2 SVGAGI. Trimming took off 0 bases at V and 4 bases at J, with 10 bases between the two ends. The CDR3 region is CASSYSAGSGNTIYF. CDR3 bases: TGTGCCAGCAGTTACTCGGCAGGGAGCGGAAACACCATATATTTT.

The chain joins TRBV19 to TRBJ2-5, with D uncertain. The germline V gene encodes CDR1 LNHDA and CDR2 SQIVND (reference sequence). The CDR3 is 16 residues long. V was shortened by 0 bases and J by 1 base, with 12 bases between the two germline ends. CDR3 region: CASSIEGRHLQETQYF. The CDR3 nucleotides are TGTGCCAGTAGTATAGAAGGTCGGCACCTCCAAGAGACCCAGTACTTC. The full variable domain, in which reference TRBV19 and TRBJ2-5 provide the parts outside the CDR3, is DGGITQSPKYLFRKEGQNVTLSCEQNLNHDAMYWYRQDPGQGLRLIYYSQIVNDFQKGDIAEGYSVSREKKESFPLTVTSAQKNPTAFYLCASSIEGRHLQETQYFGPGTRLLVL.

The chain carries TRBV18 and TRBJ1-2; weak D call: TRBD1 (5 bases). The germline CDR1 and CDR2 sequences are KGHSH and LQKENI. The germline V and J ends were trimmed by 6 bases and 0 bases, with 8 bases remaining between them. The CDR3 contains 13 residues. The CDR3 sequence is CASSWDSNYGYTF. CDR3 DNA: TGTGCCAGCTCGTGGGACTCTAACTATGGCTACACCTTC.

The chain is built from TRBV19 and TRBJ2-1; D assignment may be TRBD1 or TRBD2 (5 bases each). Germline CDR1 LNHDA, CDR2 SQIVND (reference sequence). This CDR3 contains 16 residues. V was cut by 3 bases and J by 7 bases, with 19 bases left in between. The CDR3 spells CASSMWGSGGSNEQFF. The DNA for the CDR3 is TGTGCCAGTAGTATGTGGGGGAGTGGTGGGTCGAATGAGCAGTTCTTC.